Detailed here is one T cell receptor beta chain. Its antigen is undetermined. Each UMI harboured a 6-nucleotide sample barcode and was appended via template switching. With the 5' RACE reads reprocessed, TCRdb shows one record per CDR3 protein and no DNA. The sample has a few hundred thousand distinct CDR3 sequences, and its top ten clones hold 2.5% to 3%. The data derive from a study of monozygotic twins with inflammatory bowel disease. Germline V lookup: CDR1 MNHNS, CDR2 SASEGT. This CDR3 has 15 amino acids. General study findings and limits: The study found lower TCRbeta diversity (inverse Simpson) in IBD patients than in healthy co-twins. The sharing of clonotypes with others was lower in IBD patients than in healthy twins, especially with disease activity. No single strong signal or clonotype associated with IBD was supported.

Sequenced: blood. This chain uses TRBV6-1 with TRBJ2-1; the TRBD1 assignment by TCRdb is unverifiable without DNA. The source is a human donor with ulcerative colitis or Crohn's disease, or a healthy co-twin of an affected twin (not recorded which). The CDR3 region is CASSRGDRSYNEQFF.